A single sample is the source of the 23 T cell receptor beta chains below, sequenced in a study of CD8+ T cells in alopecia areata. TCR sequencing used cDNA made by reverse transcription of extracted RNA. Sequencing used immunoSEQ multiplex PCR; TCRdb keeps in-frame clones, though not all of them. Of fewer than 250,000 clones in the sample, over 60% were seen once. The treatment was: oral pan-JAK inhibitor, 5-10 mg twice daily. This specimen consisted of CD4+ T cells sorted from blood, obtained at week 4, from a patient treated with tofacitinib. Receptors were obtained from a human donor with alopecia areata.

The chain has TRBV2 and TRBJ2-1; D is undetermined. This CDR3 region has 11 residues. V gave up 6 bases and J gave up 5 bases, with 5 bases separating them. In germline, CDR1 is SNHLY, CDR2 FYNNEI. Here the CDR3 reads CASSSNNEQFF. CDR3 nucleotide sequence: TGTGCCAGCAGCTCTAACAATGAGCAGTTCTTC. The whole variable domain, remainder taken from reference TRBV2 and TRBJ2-1, is EPEVTQTPSHQVTQMGQEVILRCVPISNHLYFYWYRQILGQKVEFLVSFYNNEISEKSEIFDDQFSVERPDGSNFTLKIRSTKLEDSAMYFCASSSNNEQFFGPGTRLTVL.

The J gene is TRBJ2-7, the V gene TRBV5-6, with TRBD1 identical over 7 bases. The CDR3 consists of 14 residues. With V trimmed by 0 bases and J by 2 bases, 2 bases remained unmatched. The germline CDR1 and CDR2 sequences are SGHDT and YYEEEE. CDR3 nucleotide sequence: TGTGCCAGCAGCTTGGACAGGGGAACCTACGAGCAGTACTTC. This gives the protein CASSLDRGTYEQYF.

A single count supports this clone. The chain carries TRBV25-1 and TRBJ1-5; D gene ambiguous. CDR1 and CDR2 from the germline V gene are MGHDK and SYGVNS. The V gene lost 6 bases and the J gene lost 3 bases, with 12 bases spanning the gap. The length of the CDR3 is 14 residues. The CDR3 bases are TGTGCCAGCAGCCAGACGGGGATCAATCAGCCCCAGCATTTT. Translating it yields CASSQTGINQPQHF. The full variable domain, rest sourced from reference TRBV25-1 and TRBJ1-5, is EADIYQTPRYLVIGTGKKITLECSQTMGHDKMYWYQQDPGMELHLIHYSYGVNSTEKGDLSSESTVSRIRTEHFPLTLESARPSHTSQYLCASSQTGINQPQHFGDGTRLSIL.

This chain joins TRBV2 and TRBJ2-1; the match to TRBD2 covers 11 bases. Germline V gene sequence: CDR1 SNHLY, CDR2 FYNNEI. V was pared by 7 bases and J by 4 bases, with 3 bases of the junction left unmatched. The CDR3 is 14 residues long. Here the CDR3 reads CASKGLADYNEQFF. DNA for the CDR3: TGTGCCAGCAAGGGACTAGCGGATTACAATGAGCAGTTCTTC.

The chain joins TRBV2 to TRBJ1-2; D is unclear. Germline CDR1 is SNHLY and CDR2 is FYNNEI. Trimming shortened V by 1 base and J by 8 bases, and 11 bases separated the two germline ends. The CDR3 is 13 residues long. The DNA for the CDR3 is TGTGCCAGCAGTGAAGATGGGCGGATGGGCTACACCTTC. This gives the protein CASSEDGRMGYTF. The variable domain in full, completed from reference TRBV2 and TRBJ1-2, reads EPEVTQTPSHQVTQMGQEVILRCVPISNHLYFYWYRQILGQKVEFLVSFYNNEISEKSEIFDDQFSVERPDGSNFTLKIRSTKLEDSAMYFCASSEDGRMGYTFGSGTRLTVV.

Comments on this clone: The junction differs from germline at one of its ends, possibly a read error. The CDR3 region is CASSPDRDRVGTSAF. CDR3 sequence (DNA): TGTGCCAGCAGCCCTGACCGGGACAGGGTGGGTACTTCCGCTTTC. V usage is TRBV4-2 and J usage is TRBJ2-7, with 9 bases aligning to TRBD1. The CDR3 consists of 15 residues. Germline CDR1 LGHNA, CDR2 YNFKEQ.

The chain recombines TRBV7-9 with TRBJ1-4; D might be TRBD1 (6 bases). This CDR3 has 15 residues. Looked up from germline, CDR1 is SEHNR and CDR2 is FQNEAQ (reference sequence). Trimming removed 5 bases from V and 7 bases from J, with 17 bases in between. The CDR3 loop reads CASSNQGLWSEKLFF. CDR3 sequence (DNA): TGTGCCAGCAGCAATCAGGGGCTGTGGAGTGAAAAACTGTTTTTT.

The V call is TRBV27, the J call TRBJ2-1; the D gene is possibly TRBD2 (5 bases). Germline loops: CDR1 MNHEY, CDR2 SMNVEV (reference sequence). Trimming took off 2 bases at V and 0 bases at J, with 11 bases between the two ends. The CDR3 sequence is 16 residues long. The CDR3 sequence is CASSLAGTSSYNEQFF. For the CDR3, the DNA is TGTGCCAGCAGTTTAGCGGGCACTAGCTCCTACAATGAGCAGTTCTTC.

This chain joins TRBV9 and TRBJ2-2; 7 bases agree with TRBD1. Per the germline V gene, CDR1 is SGDLS and CDR2 is YYNGEE. The CDR3 totals 15 residues. J was trimmed by 3 bases and V by 4 bases; bases with no gene match: 6. The CDR3 protein is CASSQGGWYTGELFF. The CDR3 DNA is TGTGCCAGCAGCCAAGGGGGCTGGTACACCGGGGAGCTGTTTTTT.

This chain connects TRBV6-5 to TRBJ2-2, with D unclear. The V end was cut by 0 bases, the J end by 3 bases, with 8 bases between. Germline V CDR1 and CDR2: MNHEY, SVGAGI. This CDR3 has 15 residues. CDR3: CASSYSYRYTGELFF. DNA for the CDR3: TGTGCCAGCAGTTACTCGTACCGATACACCGGGGAGCTGTTTTTT.

The J gene is TRBJ1-2, the V gene TRBV18, with TRBD1 matching 9 bases. The CDR3 runs to 17 residues. V lost 1 base to trimming and J lost 0 bases; unmatched junction nucleotides: 6. Germline V gene lookup returns CDR1 KGHSH and CDR2 LQKENI. CDR3 coding DNA: TGTGCCAGCTCACCACTTGGGACAGGGACGTCTAACTATGGCTACACCTTC. Amino acids: CASSPLGTGTSNYGYTF.

V and J are TRBV7-8 and TRBJ2-1, with TRBD2 matching over 8 bases. CDR1 SGHVS and CDR2 FQNEAQ come from the germline V gene. The CDR3 has 16 amino acids. The V segment lost 4 bases and the J segment 6 bases; nucleotides outside the gene matches: 11. CDR3 sequence: CASSYREGHGGNEQFF. The CDR3 DNA follows: TGTGCCAGCAGCTACCGGGAGGGGCACGGGGGCAATGAGCAGTTCTTC.

The rearrangement joins TRBV4-1 to TRBJ2-7; D could derive from TRBD1 or TRBD2 (6 bases each). The CDR3 has 17 amino acids. Looked up from germline, CDR1 is MGHRA and CDR2 is YSYEKL. The ends were cut back, 1 base at V and 3 bases at J, with 19 bases in the middle. CDR3 DNA: TGCGCCAGCAGCCAAGGCCCGCCCCGGGGGCGCAACTACGAGCAGTACTTC. It specifies CASSQGPPRGRNYEQYF.

The chain employs TRBV29-1 and TRBJ1-2; D is uncertain. Trimming cost V 3 bases and J 2 bases, with 10 bases left between them. This CDR3 comprises 13 residues. Looked up from germline, CDR1 is SQVTM and CDR2 is ANQGSEA. Here the CDR3 reads CSVDPGSNYGYTF. In DNA form, the CDR3 reads TGCAGCGTTGATCCTGGCAGCAACTATGGCTACACCTTC.

Turning to this clone: Other DNA sequences in this sample translate to the same CDR3. The chain has TRBV29-1 and TRBJ2-3; 7 bases are a match to TRBD2. Germline lookup yields CDR1 SQVTM and CDR2 ANQGSEA. The trim removed 4 bases at V and 2 bases at J, leaving 3 bases unmatched. There are 13 residues in the CDR3. CDR3 in amino acids: CSVAAGSTDTQYF. The CDR3 DNA follows: TGCAGCGTTGCAGCGGGGTCCACAGATACGCAGTATTTT.

Comment on this clone: Other DNA sequences in this sample translate to the same CDR3. This chain connects TRBV7-2 to TRBJ1-1, with 7 positions matching TRBD1. The CDR3 is made up of 14 amino acids. Germline V gives CDR1 SGHTA, CDR2 FQGNSA. V lost 5 bases to trimming and J lost 2 bases; unmatched junction nucleotides: 5. CDR3 DNA: TGTGCCAGCAGCCTCGGGACAGCCAACACTGAAGCTTTCTTT. Protein sequence: CASSLGTANTEAFF. Drawing the rest from reference TRBV7-2 and TRBJ1-1, the complete variable domain is GAGVSQSPSNKVTEKGKDVELRCDPISGHTALYWYRQSLGQGLEFLIYFQGNSAPDKSGLPSDRFSAERTGGSVSTLTIQRTQQEDSAVYLCASSLGTANTEAFFGQGTRLTVV.

This chain uses TRBV30 with TRBJ2-4; either TRBD1 or TRBD2 may supply D (6 bases each). V was clipped by 2 bases and J by 5 bases, with 10 bases between them. Germline V gene lookup returns CDR1 GTSNPN and CDR2 SVGIG (reference sequence). There are 13 residues in the CDR3. DNA of the CDR3: TGTGCCTGGAGTCGGGGGCTGCAAAACATTCAGTACTTC. Encoded protein: CAWSRGLQNIQYF.

This chain's CDR3 is CASSTEGYSNTGELFF. CDR3 nucleotides: TGTGCCAGTAGTACAGAGGGATATTCGAACACCGGGGAGCTGTTTTTT. This sequence joins TRBV19 and TRBJ2-2, with D perhaps matching TRBD2 (5 bases). CDR3 length equals 16 residues. Germline CDR1 LNHDA, CDR2 SQIVND (reference sequence). V dropped 4 bases and J dropped 0 bases, with 12 bases sitting between them.

V and J are TRBV6-1 and TRBJ2-5; D call uncertain. CDR1 and CDR2 (germline): MNHNS, SASEGT. CDR3 length: 15 amino acids. Trimming shortened V by 5 bases and J by 1 base, and 14 bases separated the two germline ends. CDR3 residues: CASSSTPWGQETQYF. Here the CDR3 DNA reads TGTGCCAGCAGTTCGACACCCTGGGGCCAAGAGACCCAGTACTTC.

This sequence joins TRBV2 and TRBJ1-2; D possibly corresponds to TRBD1 (5 bases). Germline lookup yields CDR1 SNHLY and CDR2 FYNNEI. The CDR3 contains 12 residues. V dropped 3 bases and J dropped 13 bases, with 15 bases sitting between them. CDR3 in amino acids: CASSEGRPLSTF. CDR3 nucleotide sequence: TGTGCCAGCAGTGAGGGACGGCCGTTGAGCACCTTC.

DNA for the CDR3: TGTGCCAGCAGCCTCCTGACAGGGGGTAATGAAAAACTGTTTTTT. Amino acids: CASSLLTGGNEKLFF. V gene TRBV13 combines with J gene TRBJ1-4; 9 nucleotides agree with TRBD1. After removal of 5 bases from V and 4 bases from J, the junction contained 5 bases not matched to a gene. The CDR3 is made up of 15 amino acids. Germline V CDR1 and CDR2: PRHDT, FYEKMQ (reference sequence).

The V and J genes are TRBV7-2 and TRBJ2-7; D possibly corresponds to TRBD1 (5 bases). Germline V gives CDR1 SGHTA, CDR2 FQGNSA. Deletions cut 7 bases from V and 0 bases from J, with 13 bases between. The CDR3 is 14 residues long. The CDR3 DNA sequence: TGTGCCAGCACCCCTCGACAGAGCTCCTACGAGCAGTACTTC. It yields the protein CASTPRQSSYEQYF.

This clone showed up just a few times. V is TRBV20-1 and J is TRBJ2-3; no reliable D call. This CDR3 is 11 amino acids long. From germline, CDR1 is DFQATT and CDR2 SNEGSKA (reference sequence). V dropped 4 bases and J dropped 12 bases, with 14 bases sitting between them. The CDR3 reads CSAKEVPQQYF. The CDR3 DNA reads as TGCAGTGCTAAAGAGGTACCCCAACAGTATTTT.